The 7 T cell receptor beta chains listed next were all sequenced from one sample in a study of T cells in Graves' hyperthyroidism and ophthalmopathy. The investigators amplified TCR beta CDR3 regions from RNA transcripts. First-round RT-PCR of the TCR CDR3 relied on the HTBI primer set. TCRdb called the multiplex PCR reads again in MiXCR, with one record for every CDR3 protein. The data show some 350,000 distinct CDR3 sequences, approximately 25% seen once. The source material was blood. The origin of the receptors is a man aged 45-60 years with Graves' hyperthyroidism.

The table lists this clonotype with a few counts. The chain carries TRBV7-2 and TRBJ2-5, with 12 nucleotides matching TRBD2. CDR3 length: 16 residues. V lost 1 base to trimming and J lost 2 bases; unmatched junction nucleotides: 2. In germline, CDR1 is SGHTA, CDR2 FQGNSA. The CDR3 sequence: CASSLDGTSGQETQYF. CDR3 nucleotides: TGTGCCAGCAGCTTAGACGGGACTAGCGGGCAAGAGACCCAGTACTTC.

The rearrangement links TRBV11-3 to TRBJ2-1; 14 nucleotides align to TRBD2. This CDR3 spans 17 amino acids. Germline CDR1 reads SGHNT; CDR2 reads YENEEA. After removal of 5 bases from V and 4 bases from J, the junction contained 7 bases not matched to a gene. The CDR3 region is CASSRGLAGVSYNEQFF. For the CDR3, the DNA is TGTGCCAGCAGCCGGGGACTAGCGGGAGTTAGTTACAATGAGCAGTTCTTC.

This clonotype has a count of ten or more. The chain recombines TRBV11-1 with TRBJ1-3; 8 positions match TRBD1. The CDR3 contains 14 residues. Germline V gene sequence: CDR1 SGHAT, CDR2 FQDESV (reference sequence). The V gene end was trimmed by 3 bases and the J gene end by 2 bases; junction bases not matched to a gene: 0. The CDR3 DNA follows: TGTGCCAGCAGCTTGACAGGGGCTGGAAACACCATATATTTT. This gives the protein CASSLTGAGNTIYF.

This clonotype has a single count. This chain joins TRBV19 and TRBJ1-2; the match to TRBD1 covers 7 bases. Germline CDR1 is LNHDA and CDR2 is SQIVND (reference sequence). J lost 6 bases, V lost 3 bases, and 4 bases had no gene match. This CDR3 contains 13 residues. CDR3 residues: CASSIEGAHGYTF. The CDR3 DNA reads as TGTGCCAGTAGTATTGAGGGGGCACATGGCTACACCTTC.

This clonotype has only a few counts. The rearrangement links TRBV20-1 to TRBJ2-3; 7 positions agree with TRBD1. The germline V gene encodes CDR1 DFQATT and CDR2 SNEGSKA (reference sequence). Trimming cost V 0 bases and J 2 bases; bases outside gene matches: 8. The CDR3 extends over 16 amino acids. The CDR3: CSARESVRGLTDTQYF. In DNA, the CDR3 is TGCAGTGCTAGAGAGAGCGTGAGGGGGCTCACAGATACGCAGTATTTT.

The chain recombines TRBV4-1 with TRBJ2-1, with TRBD2 identical over 9 bases. Germline V gives CDR1 MGHRA, CDR2 YSYEKL. The CDR3 is 17 amino acids. J gave up 0 bases and V 1 base, and 4 bases lay outside the gene matches. The CDR3 region is CASSQGLAGSSYNEQFF. CDR3 bases: TGCGCCAGCAGCCAAGGGCTAGCGGGGAGCTCCTACAATGAGCAGTTCTTC.

The J gene is TRBJ2-5, the V gene TRBV10-3; D is undetermined. The germline V and J ends were trimmed by 2 bases and 4 bases, with 11 bases remaining between them. CDR1 is ENHRY and CDR2 is SYGVKD in the germline V gene. The CDR3 is 14 amino acids. This chain's CDR3 is CAISEMMGRETQYF. The CDR3 bases are TGTGCCATCAGTGAGATGATGGGAAGAGAGACCCAGTACTTC.